A single sample is the source of the 18 T cell receptor beta chains below, sequenced in a study of OX40 agonist ivuxolimab in advanced cancers. The table came from immunoSEQ multiplex PCR; TCRdb's copy has only in-frame clones and leaves some out. The repertoire holds tens of thousands of clones, with around 87% as singletons. The input for sequencing was CD4+ or CD8+ T cells sorted from blood, taken in a trial of the OX40 agonist ivuxolimab. These receptors were collected from an adult with an advanced solid tumor such as melanoma, head and neck, liver or kidney cancer.

As to this clone: Other DNA sequences from this sample encode an identical CDR3 as well. The chain uses TRBV9 and TRBJ2-5; tentative D call: TRBD1 (5 bases). This CDR3 comprises 14 residues. The V gene's germline CDR1 is SGDLS and CDR2 YYNGEE. Trimming cost V 4 bases and J 1 base, with 11 bases left between them. CDR3 nucleotides: TGTGCCAGCAGCCAGGCAGGGCCCCAAGAGACCCAGTACTTC. It translates to CASSQAGPQETQYF.

Only a few counts were recorded for this clone. CDR3 sequence (DNA): TGTGCCAGCAGCCAAGATTACGGTAGAAACACCATATATTTT. As protein: CASSQDYGRNTIYF. V gene TRBV14 combines with J gene TRBJ1-3; D is ambiguous. The CDR3 consists of 14 residues. Per the germline V gene, CDR1 is SGHDN and CDR2 is FVKESK. The V gene lost 0 bases and the J gene lost 5 bases, with 8 bases spanning the gap. Based on the CDR3 plus reference TRBV14 and TRBJ1-3, the full variable domain is EAGVTQFPSHSVIEKGQTVTLRCDPISGHDNLYWYRRVMGKEIKFLLHFVKESKQDESGMPNNRFLAERTGGTYSTLKVQPAELEDSGVYFCASSQDYGRNTIYFGEGSWLTVV.

The chain has TRBV7-9 and TRBJ2-3, with a tentative D call TRBD2 (5 bases). V shed 3 bases and J shed 0 bases, with 7 bases lying between them. Germline V gene data show CDR1 as SEHNR and CDR2 as FQNEAQ (reference sequence). CDR3 length: 14 residues. The CDR3 sequence: CASSLGSSTDTQYF. CDR3 nucleotide sequence: TGTGCCAGCAGCTTGGGGAGTAGCACAGATACGCAGTATTTT.

The chain couples TRBV5-1 to TRBJ2-2, with D tentatively TRBD2 (5 bases). Trimming left V 0 bases short and J 3 bases short, with 9 bases between. The CDR3 consists of 15 residues. CDR1 is SGHRS, CDR2 YFSETQ, per germline. The DNA of the CDR3 is TGCGCCAGCAGCTTGGCGGGGTTGGACACCGGGGAGCTGTTTTTT. Translation gives CASSLAGLDTGELFF.

This clone was recorded a few times. The gene calls are TRBV7-3 and TRBJ1-4, with 8 bases matching TRBD1. Trimming cost V 0 bases and J 8 bases; bases outside gene matches: 5. The CDR3 contains 15 residues. CDR1 and CDR2 (germline): SGHTA, FQGTGA. CDR3 coding DNA: TGTGCCAGCAGCTTAACGGGGGGGACAGGAGAAAAACTGTTTTTT. It encodes CASSLTGGTGEKLFF.

V gene TRBV9 combines with J gene TRBJ2-7; 11 bases agree with TRBD2. The CDR3 extends over 14 amino acids. Germline assignment: CDR1 SGDLS and CDR2 YYNGEE. V lost 3 bases, J lost 7 bases, and 6 bases stayed unmatched. The CDR3 DNA follows: TGTGCCAGCAGCGATAGCGGGAGGGCCGGGGAGCAGTACTTC. This sequence encodes CASSDSGRAGEQYF.

The rearrangement uses TRBV19 and TRBJ1-1; 8 nucleotides match TRBD1. Germline V lookup: CDR1 LNHDA, CDR2 SQIVND (reference sequence). J gave up 1 base and V 6 bases, and 7 bases lay outside the gene matches. The CDR3 has 15 residues. CDR3 amino acids: CASSTIGTGNTEAFF. The CDR3 DNA sequence: TGTGCCAGTAGCACGATCGGGACAGGGAACACTGAAGCTTTCTTT.

The rearrangement joins TRBV29-1 to TRBJ1-1, with TRBD1 matching 8 bases. V lost 6 bases and J lost 5; bases outside the gene matches: 5. CDR1 and CDR2 (germline): SQVTM, ANQGSEA. This CDR3 comprises 12 residues. CDR3: CSVDTGGTEAFF. In nucleotides, the CDR3 is TGCAGCGTAGATACAGGGGGAACTGAAGCTTTCTTT.

The gene calls are TRBV28 and TRBJ2-2; 11 bases fit TRBD2. After removal of 4 bases from V and 1 base from J, the junction contained 8 bases not matched to a gene. The CDR3 covers 18 residues. The V gene's germline CDR1 is MDHEN and CDR2 SYDVKM. The DNA of the CDR3 is TGTGCCAGCAGTTCCCCCAATCTAGCGGGGGGGAACACCGGGGAGCTGTTTTTT. It specifies CASSSPNLAGGNTGELFF. Supplemented by reference TRBV28 and TRBJ2-2, the full variable domain reads DVKVTQSSRYLVKRTGEKVFLECVQDMDHENMFWYRQDPGLGLRLIYFSYDVKMKEKGDIPEGYSVSREKKERFSLILESASTNQTSMYLCASSSPNLAGGNTGELFFGEGSRLTVL.

The chain carries TRBV5-6 and TRBJ2-5; possible D gene TRBD2, 5 bases. V gave up 5 bases and J gave up 5 bases, with 7 bases separating them. Germline V gives CDR1 SGHDT, CDR2 YYEEEE. The CDR3 sequence is 11 residues long. The CDR3 DNA follows: TGTGCCAGCAGGGGCGGGGAGACCCAGTACTTC. It specifies CASRGGETQYF.

The chain employs TRBV7-9 and TRBJ2-1; D not resolved. Germline lookup yields CDR1 SEHNR and CDR2 FQNEAQ (reference sequence). The CDR3 is 14 amino acids. The V and J ends lost 5 bases and 2 bases respectively, with 10 bases between them. CDR3 nucleotides: TGTGCCAGCAGCGTCGACTCGACCTACAATGAGCAGTTCTTC. Amino acids: CASSVDSTYNEQFF.

The V gene is TRBV5-4, the J gene TRBJ1-4; 9 nucleotides agree with TRBD1. The V and J ends lost 3 bases and 0 bases, in that order; junction bases with no gene match: 3. This CDR3 is built from 16 residues. Germline CDR1 reads SGHNT; CDR2 reads YYREEE (reference sequence). CDR3 nucleotide sequence: TGTGCCAGCAGCTCGAGACAGGGGGCAACTAATGAAAAACTGTTTTTT. Translated: CASSSRQGATNEKLFF.

This chain uses TRBV28 with TRBJ1-6, with TRBD1 as a possible D gene (6 bases). The length of the CDR3 is 13 residues. V gave up 4 bases and J gave up 9 bases, with 10 bases separating them. Per the germline V gene, CDR1 is MDHEN and CDR2 is SYDVKM. CDR3 DNA: TGTGCCAGCAGTTCCGCAGGGGTTTCACCCCTCCACTTT. Protein: CASSSAGVSPLHF.

This chain joins TRBV2 and TRBJ2-1, with unresolved D. CDR1 SNHLY and CDR2 FYNNEI come from the germline V gene. With 6 bases removed from V and 8 bases from J, the gap between germline ends came to 14 bases. The CDR3 contains 13 residues. For the CDR3, the DNA is TGTGCCAGCAGCCGAACCCCAGTCGATGAGCAGTTCTTC. Amino acid sequence: CASSRTPVDEQFF.

V usage is TRBV7-3 and J usage is TRBJ2-5, with no clear D. CDR1 and CDR2 from the germline V gene are SGHTA and FQGTGA. With 4 bases removed from V and 4 bases from J, the gap between germline ends came to 10 bases. CDR3 size: 13 residues. CDR3 sequence (DNA): TGTGCCAGCAGCTCCATCCTTGGAGAGACCCAGTACTTC. It yields the protein CASSSILGETQYF.

The chain carries TRBV6-6 and TRBJ2-7; D is undetermined. CDR1 and CDR2 (germline): MNHNY, SVGAGI (reference sequence). Trimming took off 2 bases at V and 5 bases at J, with 4 bases between the two ends. This CDR3 is built from 11 residues. Written as DNA, the CDR3 is TGTGCCAGCAGTTACCCGGACGAGCAGTACTTC. The encoded protein is CASSYPDEQYF.

The DNA of the CDR3 is TGTGCCAGCAGCTTAAAAATGGACACTGAAGCTTTCTTT. Translating it yields CASSLKMDTEAFF. The chain is built from TRBV7-3 and TRBJ1-1; D not certain. The germline V gene encodes CDR1 SGHTA and CDR2 FQGTGA. The CDR3 extends over 13 amino acids. Trimming shortened V by 1 base and J by 3 bases, and 6 bases separated the two germline ends.

The CDR3, as DNA: TGTGCCAGCAGTCTCCGGGACGGTGTAGTCCCTTTCTTT. It encodes CASSLRDGVVPFF. V is TRBV28 and J is TRBJ1-1, with TRBD1 as a possible D gene (5 bases). Germline-derived CDR1 and CDR2 are MDHEN and SYDVKM. V was clipped by 5 bases and J by 12 bases, with 19 bases between them. There are 13 residues in the CDR3.